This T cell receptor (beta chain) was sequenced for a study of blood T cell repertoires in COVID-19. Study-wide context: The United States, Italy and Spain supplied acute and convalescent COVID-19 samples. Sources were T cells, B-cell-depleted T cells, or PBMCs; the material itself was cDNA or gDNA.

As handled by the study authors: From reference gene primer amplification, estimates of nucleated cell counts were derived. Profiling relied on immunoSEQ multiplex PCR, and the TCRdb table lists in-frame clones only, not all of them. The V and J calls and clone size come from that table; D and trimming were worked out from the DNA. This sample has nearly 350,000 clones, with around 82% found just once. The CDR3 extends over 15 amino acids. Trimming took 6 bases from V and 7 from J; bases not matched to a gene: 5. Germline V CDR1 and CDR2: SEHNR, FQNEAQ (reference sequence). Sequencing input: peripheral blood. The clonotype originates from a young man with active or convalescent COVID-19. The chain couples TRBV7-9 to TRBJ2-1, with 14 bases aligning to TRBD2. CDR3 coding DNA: TGTGCCAGCAGATCGGGACTAGCGGGGGATAATGAGCAGTTCTTC. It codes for CASRSGLAGDNEQFF.